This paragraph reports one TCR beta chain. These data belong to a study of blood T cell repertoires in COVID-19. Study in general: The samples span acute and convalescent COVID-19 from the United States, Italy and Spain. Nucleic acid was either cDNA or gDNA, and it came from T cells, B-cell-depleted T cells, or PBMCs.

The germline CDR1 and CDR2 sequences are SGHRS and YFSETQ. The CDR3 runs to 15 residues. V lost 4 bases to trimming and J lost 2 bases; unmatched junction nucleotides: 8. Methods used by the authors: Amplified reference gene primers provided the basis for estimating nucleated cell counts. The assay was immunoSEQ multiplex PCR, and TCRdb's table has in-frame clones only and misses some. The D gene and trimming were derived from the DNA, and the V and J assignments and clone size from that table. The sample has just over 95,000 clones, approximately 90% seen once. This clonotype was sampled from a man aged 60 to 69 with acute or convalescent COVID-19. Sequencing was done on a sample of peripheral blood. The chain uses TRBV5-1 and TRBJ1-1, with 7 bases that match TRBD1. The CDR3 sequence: CASSSRDRLNTEAFF. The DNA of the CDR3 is TGCGCCAGCAGCAGCCGGGACAGACTAAACACTGAAGCTTTCTTT.